This T cell receptor (beta chain) was found in a study of blood T cell repertoires in COVID-19. Original handling: Using reference gene primer amplification, nucleated cell counts were estimated. Clones were sequenced by immunoSEQ multiplex PCR, and TCRdb holds only the in-frame ones, with some missing. The V and J calls and clone size come from that table; D and trimming were worked out from the DNA. Here the sample spans 300,000 to 450,000 clones, roughly nine tenths being singletons. The CDR3 has 17 residues. J was trimmed by 3 bases and V by 6 bases; bases with no gene match: 11. Germline V gene lookup returns CDR1 MDHEN and CDR2 SYDVKM. Recruitment covered 20 to 25 US areas and drew participants whose ages spanned about 18 to 90 years.

This TCR derives from a woman between 25 and 40 years old who had recovered from COVID-19. This chain connects TRBV28 to TRBJ2-6; 7 bases fit TRBD1. The source material was PBMCs or T cells enriched from blood (not recorded which). CDR3 region: CASSQLRQGDGANVLTF. The DNA of the CDR3 is TGTGCCAGCAGCCAGCTTCGCCAGGGGGATGGGGCCAACGTCCTGACTTTC.